The 5 T cell receptor beta chains below were found in one sample sequenced in a study of cytomegalovirus exposure and HLA in healthy donors. PCR was performed using 60 Vbeta and 13 Jbeta primers. Some clones are missing from TCRdb's copy, which holds only in-frame ones; the method was immunoSEQ multiplex PCR. The table has fewer than 65,000 clones, 73% seen once; the top ten hold under 6.5%. Sequences were obtained from PBMCs. All receptors come from a man aged 50 to 59 in good health and CMV-seronegative.

In its sample, this clone was seen a few times. Other DNA sequences in the same sample also yield this CDR3. J is TRBJ2-7 and V is TRBV6-6; TRBD2 aligns across 9 bases. Germline-derived CDR1 and CDR2 are MNHNY and SVGAGI (reference sequence). Trimming cost V 5 bases and J 3 bases; bases outside gene matches: 8. The CDR3 consists of 15 residues. The CDR3 sequence is CASSIGTSSRYEQYF. The CDR3, as DNA: TGTGCCAGCAGTATAGGGACTAGCAGTCGCTACGAGCAGTACTTC.

The genes are TRBV18 and TRBJ2-1, with TRBD2 as a possible D gene (7 bases). Germline loops: CDR1 KGHSH, CDR2 LQKENI. Trimming removed 2 bases at V and 2 bases at J, with 10 bases between. The CDR3 consists of 15 residues. The CDR3, as DNA: TGTGCCAGCTCACCAAGGGGGGGGACCTACAATGAGCAGTTCTTC. Translated: CASSPRGGTYNEQFF.

In its sample, this clone was seen a few times. This chain links TRBV5-1 with TRBJ2-3; perhaps TRBD1 as D (5 bases). V was shortened by 0 bases and J by 5 bases, with 10 bases between the two germline ends. Germline V gene data show CDR1 as SGHRS and CDR2 as YFSETQ. The CDR3 covers 14 residues. The CDR3 DNA follows: TGCGCCAGCAGCTTGGAGGGGATGGAAGATACGCAGTATTTT. Amino acid sequence: CASSLEGMEDTQYF.

The gene calls are TRBV11-2 and TRBJ1-4, with unresolved D. Germline V lookup: CDR1 SGHAT, CDR2 FQNNGV. The CDR3 runs 17 residues. V dropped 0 bases and J dropped 7 bases, with 18 bases sitting between them. In nucleotides, the CDR3 is TGTGCCAGCAGCTTAGACCCGCGCGCGAGGAGTGTTGAAAAACTGTTTTTT. Translating gives CASSLDPRARSVEKLFF.

This clone has more than one count but fewer than ten. V usage is TRBV4-1 and J usage is TRBJ1-3; D remains ambiguous. V gave up 1 base and J gave up 6 bases, with 16 bases separating them. CDR3 length equals 16 residues. Germline loops: CDR1 MGHRA, CDR2 YSYEKL. The CDR3 nucleotides are TGCGCCAGCAGCCAAGCCGACTGGCTAAGAGCAAACACCATATATTTT. Translation gives CASSQADWLRANTIYF.